These T cell receptor beta chains were read from a single sample in a study of blood T cell repertoires in COVID-19. Profiling relied on immunoSEQ multiplex PCR, and the TCRdb table lists in-frame clones only, not all of them. The sample has roughly 47,000 clones, around 89% seen once. The sample was peripheral blood. The receptors were gathered from a man aged 65 to 79 with active COVID-19. Both conserved end residues are part of each CDR3. Fields, in order: V gene, D gene, J gene, clone size, CDR3 protein, CDR3 DNA. The D gene is left open where the match is weak. The listing skips clone size in some rows; elsewhere it reads once, few, many or a size class.

v_call: TRBV29-1
d_call: TRBD1
j_call: TRBJ2-3
clone_size: NA
cdr3_aa: CSVEGQGDTDTQYF
cdr3_nt: TGCAGCGTTGAGGGACAGGGGGACACAGATACGCAGTATTTT

v_call: TRBV7-3
d_call: NA
j_call: TRBJ2-2
clone_size: once
cdr3_aa: CASSLAGTGELFF
cdr3_nt: TGTGCCAGCAGCTTAGCGGGTACCGGGGAGCTGTTTTTT

v_call: TRBV5-4
d_call: NA
j_call: TRBJ2-1
clone_size: NA
cdr3_aa: CASSLGASPYNEQFF
cdr3_nt: TGTGCCAGCAGCTTGGGGGCTAGCCCCTACAATGAGCAGTTCTTC

v_call: TRBV7-2
d_call: NA
j_call: TRBJ1-6
clone_size: NA
cdr3_aa: CASSPPRDSYNSPLHF
cdr3_nt: TGTGCCAGCAGCCCGCCCCGAGACTCCTATAATTCACCCCTCCACTTT

v_call: TRBV28
d_call: NA
j_call: TRBJ1-2
clone_size: NA
cdr3_aa: CASSPTPGKVYGYTF
cdr3_nt: TGTGCCAGCAGCCCTACCCCGGGGAAGGTCTATGGCTACACCTTC

v_call: TRBV4-3
d_call: NA
j_call: TRBJ1-3
clone_size: NA
cdr3_aa: CASSRSGYSGNTIYF
cdr3_nt: TGCGCCAGCAGTAGGTCAGGCTACTCTGGAAACACCATATATTTT

v_call: TRBV7-9
d_call: NA
j_call: TRBJ1-1
clone_size: NA
cdr3_aa: CASSVRAGGNTEAFF
cdr3_nt: TGTGCCAGCAGCGTCCGGGCCGGGGGGAACACTGAAGCTTTCTTT

v_call: TRBV5-1
d_call: TRBD2
j_call: TRBJ2-1
clone_size: once
cdr3_aa: CASSPRTSSINEQFF
cdr3_nt: TGCGCCAGCAGCCCGAGGACTAGTAGTATCAATGAGCAGTTCTTC

v_call: TRBV19
d_call: NA
j_call: TRBJ2-7
clone_size: NA
cdr3_aa: CASTPEGDSYEQYF
cdr3_nt: TGTGCCAGTACCCCGGAGGGAGATTCCTACGAGCAGTACTTC

v_call: TRBV28
d_call: TRBD1
j_call: TRBJ1-2
clone_size: NA
cdr3_aa: CASSRPGQGVYGYTF
cdr3_nt: TGTGCCAGCAGCCGACCGGGACAGGGGGTCTATGGCTACACCTTC

v_call: TRBV19
d_call: NA
j_call: TRBJ1-1
clone_size: NA
cdr3_aa: CASTPGTMNTEAFF
cdr3_nt: TGTGCCAGTACCCCCGGGACTATGAACACTGAAGCTTTCTTT

v_call: TRBV7-9
d_call: NA
j_call: TRBJ1-4
clone_size: NA
cdr3_aa: CASSHGTPEKLFF
cdr3_nt: TGTGCCAGCAGCCACGGGACTCCTGAAAAACTGTTTTTT

v_call: TRBV5-1
d_call: TRBD1
j_call: TRBJ2-6
clone_size: NA
cdr3_aa: CASSSEDRISGANVLTF
cdr3_nt: TGCGCCAGCAGCTCAGAGGACAGGATCTCTGGGGCCAACGTCCTGACTTTC

v_call: TRBV9
d_call: TRBD2
j_call: TRBJ2-3
clone_size: NA
cdr3_aa: CASSVGTSGGHWRLQYF
cdr3_nt: TGTGCCAGCAGCGTCGGGACTAGCGGGGGGCACTGGCGATTGCAGTATTTT